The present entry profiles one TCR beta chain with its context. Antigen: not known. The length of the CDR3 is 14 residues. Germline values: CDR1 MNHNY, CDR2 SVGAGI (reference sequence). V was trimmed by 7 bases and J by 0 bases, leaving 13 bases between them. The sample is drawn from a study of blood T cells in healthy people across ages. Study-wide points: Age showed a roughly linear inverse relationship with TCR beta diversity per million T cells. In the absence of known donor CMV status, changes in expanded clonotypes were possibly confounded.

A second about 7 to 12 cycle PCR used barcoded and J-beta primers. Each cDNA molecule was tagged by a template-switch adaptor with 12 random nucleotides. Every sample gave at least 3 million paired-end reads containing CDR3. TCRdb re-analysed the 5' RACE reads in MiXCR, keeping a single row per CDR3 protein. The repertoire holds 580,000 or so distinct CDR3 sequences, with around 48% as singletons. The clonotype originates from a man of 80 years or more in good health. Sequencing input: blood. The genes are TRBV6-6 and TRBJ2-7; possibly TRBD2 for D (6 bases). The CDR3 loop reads CASNPGDRSYEQYF. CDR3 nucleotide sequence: TGTGCCAGCAATCCGGGGGACCGCTCCTACGAGCAGTACTTC.